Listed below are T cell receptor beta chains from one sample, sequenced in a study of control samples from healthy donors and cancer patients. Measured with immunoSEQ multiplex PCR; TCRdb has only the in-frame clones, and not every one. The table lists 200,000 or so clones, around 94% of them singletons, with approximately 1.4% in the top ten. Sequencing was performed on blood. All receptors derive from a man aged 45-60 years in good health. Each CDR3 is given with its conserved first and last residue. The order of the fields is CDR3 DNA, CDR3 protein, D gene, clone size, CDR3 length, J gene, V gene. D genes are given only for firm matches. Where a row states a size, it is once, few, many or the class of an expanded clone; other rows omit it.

TGTGCCCACAGGGGGACTGCTAATTCACCCCTCCACTTT | CAHRGTANSPLHF | TRBD1 | . | 13 | TRBJ1-6 | TRBV2
TGTGCCAGCAGCTTCCGTTCCACTAGCGGGGGGTGGTATGAGCAGTTCTTC | CASSFRSTSGGWYEQFF | TRBD2 | . | 17 | TRBJ2-1 | TRBV7-2
TGTGCCAGCAGCTTCCGCGGTACTAGCGGGGGGGGTACCGGGGAGCTGTTTTTT | CASSFRGTSGGGTGELFF | TRBD2 | . | 18 | TRBJ2-2 | TRBV11-2
TGTGCCAGCAGCTTATATTTAGTCAATGAGCAGTTCTTC | CASSLYLVNEQFF | . | . | 13 | TRBJ2-1 | TRBV7-3
TGTGCCAGCTTTGGAAACGGCGTATACAATGAGCAGTTCTTC | CASFGNGVYNEQFF | . | . | 14 | TRBJ2-1 | TRBV28
TGTGCCAGCAGCTTGAGGTCGGGGGGGCGGTATGAGCAGTTCTTC | CASSLRSGGRYEQFF | TRBD2 | . | 15 | TRBJ2-1 | TRBV5-4
TGTGCCAGCATGGGGGGGGTAGGTCAGCCCCAGCATTTT | CASMGGVGQPQHF | . | . | 13 | TRBJ1-5 | TRBV2
TGTGCCAGCAGTACCACCGGGGAACTAGGATACAATGAGCAGTTCTTC | CASSTTGELGYNEQFF | . | few | 16 | TRBJ2-1 | TRBV2
TGTGCCAGCAGTATCACGGACAGGGCCTATGGCTACACCTTC | CASSITDRAYGYTF | TRBD1 | . | 14 | TRBJ1-2 | TRBV6-5
TGTGCCAGCAGCTCCTTCCAGGCACCCAATCAGCCCCAGCATTTT | CASSSFQAPNQPQHF | . | . | 15 | TRBJ1-5 | TRBV5-6
TGCGCCAGCAGCTTGGGGGACAGGGCTGGCTACACCTTC | CASSLGDRAGYTF | TRBD1 | few | 13 | TRBJ1-2 | TRBV5-1
TGTGCTAGTGTTTTCCGCGCCGGGGAGCTGTTTTTT | CASVFRAGELFF | . | . | 12 | TRBJ2-2 | TRBV12-5
TGTGCCAGCAGTTCCGGGTCCCATCAGCCCCAGCATTTT | CASSSGSHQPQHF | . | once | 13 | TRBJ1-5 | TRBV6-5
TGTGCCAGCAGTTCTTCAGGGGGTCGGGGCTACACCTTC | CASSSSGGRGYTF | TRBD1 | . | 13 | TRBJ1-2 | TRBV28
TGTGCCAGCAGCTTAAGTCCGGGGGCCCTATACGAGCAGTACTTC | CASSLSPGALYEQYF | . | . | 15 | TRBJ2-7 | TRBV7-8
TGTGCCAGCAGCTTAGGGACGAGGGCCTACGAGCAGTACTTC | CASSLGTRAYEQYF | . | . | 14 | TRBJ2-7 | TRBV5-6
TGTGCCAGCAGTTTATCGGAGGGAGTGGGTTCCGCGAATAATTCACCCCTCCACTTT | CASSLSEGVGSANNSPLHF | . | . | 19 | TRBJ1-6 | TRBV27
TGTGCCAGCAGTGAGTCCGGTAGGATAGATTCACCCCTCCACTTT | CASSESGRIDSPLHF | . | . | 15 | TRBJ1-6 | TRBV2
TGCGCCAGCAGCCGCAGTACACAGGGCTTTGCGGGCTACACCTTC | CASSRSTQGFAGYTF | . | . | 15 | TRBJ1-2 | TRBV5-1